Following are 5 T cell receptor beta chains from one sample sequenced in a study of CD8 T cells in Susac syndrome (dated by TCRdb to between 2018 and 2021). Libraries were prepared through the immunoSEQ multiplex PCR assay. RNA was extracted using the RNeasy kit, and about 0.45 to 1 microgram was reverse transcribed with random hexamers. TCRdb took the public reads, trimmed them with fastp at Q25, ran MiXCR for clone calling and kept in-frame beta chains. Rows merge per CDR3 protein into single entries with the most common DNA and genes. The sample table holds 150,000 to 200,000 distinct CDR3 sequences, of which 80% to 95% were seen once. The ten largest clones represent around 0.13% of the sample. Sequencing was carried out using CD4+ T cells from PBMCs. These TCRs come from a human donor in good health.

This clonotype was counted once. The rearrangement joins TRBV5-6 to TRBJ2-7; possible D gene TRBD1, 5 bases. Germline lookup yields CDR1 SGHDT and CDR2 YYEEEE. V was clipped by 0 bases and J by 2 bases, with 12 bases between them. The CDR3 runs to 15 residues. The CDR3 DNA reads as TGTGCCAGCAGCTTGGGGGGCAGGCGACCCTACGAGCAGTACTTC. Translation gives CASSLGGRRPYEQYF.

The rearrangement uses TRBV19 and TRBJ2-2; D is unclear. The germline V gene encodes CDR1 LNHDA and CDR2 SQIVND (reference sequence). V shed 7 bases and J shed 7 bases, with 10 bases lying between them. The CDR3 sequence is 12 residues long. DNA for the CDR3: TGTGCCAGTACGATTCATAACGGGGAGCTGTTTTTT. This encodes CASTIHNGELFF.

The chain joins TRBV7-2 to TRBJ2-3; possibly TRBD1 for D (5 bases). The CDR3 totals 13 residues. Germline CDR1 and CDR2: SGHTA and FQGNSA. Trimming stripped 6 bases from V and 3 bases from J, with 10 bases between. The CDR3 protein is CASRNRITDTQYF. The CDR3 bases are TGTGCCAGCAGGAACAGGATTACAGATACGCAGTATTTT.

This clonotype appeared a few times. The V and J genes are TRBV12-3 or TRBV12-4 and TRBJ1-5; no firm D call. Trimming cost V 1 base and J 5 bases, with 6 bases left between them. This CDR3 contains 13 residues. As DNA, the CDR3 is TGTGCCAGCAGTTTAGACCGGGATCAGCCCCAGCATTTT. This sequence encodes CASSLDRDQPQHF.

The chain couples TRBV4-1 to TRBJ2-7, with D possibly being TRBD1 (6 bases). The CDR3 consists of 14 residues. Trimming removed 0 bases at V and 3 bases at J, with 9 bases between. Germline V gene lookup returns CDR1 MGHRA and CDR2 YSYEKL. CDR3 DNA sequence: TGCGCCAGCAGCCAAGAGGGGGCTGTCTACGAGCAGTACTTC. Translating gives CASSQEGAVYEQYF.